Below, 18 T cell receptor beta chains from the same sample are listed, as sequenced in a study of T cell responses to AZD1222 COVID-19 vaccine. Libraries were prepared by immunoSEQ multiplex PCR; TCRdb keeps only in-frame clonotypes and omits some of them. Seen here are approximately 82,000 clones, more than 90% observed once, and the top ten hold approximately 5.2%. The sequenced sample was peripheral blood, obtained on day 0 of AZD1222 vaccination. The receptors originated from an adult in good health.

The table lists this clone with a few counts. The chain recombines TRBV28 with TRBJ2-2; TRBD1 aligns across 10 bases. Trimming cost V 6 bases and J 2 bases; bases outside gene matches: 3. The CDR3 covers 15 residues. CDR1 and CDR2 (germline): MDHEN, SYDVKM. CDR3 sequence reads: CASRETGGNTGELFF. The CDR3 DNA is TGTGCCAGCAGAGAGACAGGGGGCAACACCGGGGAGCTGTTTTTT.

A single count supports this clone. The chain employs TRBV5-1 and TRBJ2-1; no firm D call. Trimming removed 2 bases from V and 0 bases from J, with 9 bases in between. The length of the CDR3 is 15 residues. The germline V gene encodes CDR1 SGHRS and CDR2 YFSETQ. In DNA form, the CDR3 reads TGCGCCAGCAGCTTAGGGCCAACCTCCTACAATGAGCAGTTCTTC. Amino acids: CASSLGPTSYNEQFF.

The CDR3 region is CAWSRPGPPNEKLFF. CDR3 DNA: TGTGCCTGGAGCCGACCGGGACCACCTAATGAAAAACTGTTTTTT. The rearrangement uses TRBV30 and TRBJ1-4, with D perhaps TRBD1 (5 bases). The CDR3 contains 15 residues. Germline loops: CDR1 GTSNPN, CDR2 SVGIG (reference sequence). Trimming stripped 3 bases from V and 3 bases from J, with 14 bases between.

This clone has a single count. The genes are TRBV7-9 and TRBJ2-7, with TRBD2 matching 8 bases. The CDR3 consists of 16 residues. Germline V gene data show CDR1 as SEHNR and CDR2 as FQNEAQ (reference sequence). With V trimmed by 5 bases and J by 0 bases, 9 bases remained unmatched. The CDR3 sequence: CASSRLAGTLSYEQYF. The CDR3 DNA sequence: TGTGCCAGCAGCCGTCTAGCGGGTACCCTCTCCTACGAGCAGTACTTC.

This rearrangement joins TRBV5-6 to TRBJ2-3; TRBD2 agrees at 10 bases. Looked up from germline, CDR1 is SGHDT and CDR2 is YYEEEE. Trimming cost V 5 bases and J 3 bases; bases outside gene matches: 6. The CDR3 loop spans 15 amino acids. CDR3 in DNA: TGTGCCAGCAGGTCCCCTAGCGGGGGAACAGATACGCAGTATTTT. The encoded protein is CASRSPSGGTDTQYF.

Only one count was recorded for this clone. The chain joins TRBV29-1 to TRBJ1-2; D not resolved. The CDR3 runs to 12 residues. Trimming took off 3 bases at V and 4 bases at J, with 9 bases between the two ends. Germline CDR1 SQVTM, CDR2 ANQGSEA. The CDR3 sequence is CSVDWGSYGYTF. CDR3 DNA sequence: TGCAGCGTTGACTGGGGATCCTATGGCTACACCTTC.

V gene TRBV9 combines with J gene TRBJ2-1; D gene ambiguous. The CDR3 sequence is 15 residues long. The germline V gene encodes CDR1 SGDLS and CDR2 YYNGEE. With 4 bases removed from V and 0 bases from J, the gap between germline ends came to 11 bases. CDR3 in DNA: TGTGCCAGCAGCCCCTCCTGGCTCTCCTACAATGAGCAGTTCTTC. As protein: CASSPSWLSYNEQFF.

The gene calls are TRBV19 and TRBJ1-6; no clear D gene. Germline CDR1 is LNHDA and CDR2 is SQIVND (reference sequence). The V end was cut by 9 bases, the J end by 7 bases, with 13 bases between. The CDR3 extends over 13 amino acids. CDR3 sequence: CASIGRDNSPLHF. The CDR3 coding sequence is TGTGCCAGCATCGGGAGAGACAATTCACCCCTCCACTTT.

The chain couples TRBV28 to TRBJ2-7, with TRBD1 matching 10 bases. Germline lookup yields CDR1 MDHEN and CDR2 SYDVKM. V lost 5 bases and J lost 7; bases outside the gene matches: 8. This CDR3 has 14 amino acids. In nucleotides, the CDR3 is TGTGCCAGCAGTCTGAGACAGGGGGCTCGTGAGCAGTACTTC. Its translation is CASSLRQGAREQYF.

V gene TRBV5-1 combines with J gene TRBJ2-1, with D perhaps TRBD2 (6 bases). V dropped 0 bases and J dropped 12 bases, with 13 bases sitting between them. This CDR3 spans 13 amino acids. The germline V gene encodes CDR1 SGHRS and CDR2 YFSETQ. CDR3 in DNA: TGCGCCAGCAGCTTGGGGCCCGGGACTGGGCAGTTCTTC. This translates into CASSLGPGTGQFF.

This chain uses TRBV19 with TRBJ1-5; 9 nucleotides agree with TRBD1. Germline V gene sequence: CDR1 LNHDA, CDR2 SQIVND (reference sequence). V was clipped by 7 bases and J by 5 bases; unmatched bases: 9. The CDR3 totals 15 residues. The CDR3 DNA is TGTGCCAGTATCCCCGGACAGGGGTGGTATCAGCCCCAGCATTTT. This translates into CASIPGQGWYQPQHF.

The V and J genes are TRBV6-5 and TRBJ2-7; D remains unclear. Germline V lookup: CDR1 MNHEY, CDR2 SVGAGI. Between the trimmed V and J ends, which lost 0 bases and 6 bases, there was a span of 9 bases. This CDR3 is 13 amino acids long. The CDR3 region has the DNA TGTGCCAGCAGTTACTCCCGCAACGCCGAGCAGTACTTC. Translation gives CASSYSRNAEQYF.

The chain joins TRBV6-6 to TRBJ2-6; possibly TRBD1 for D (6 bases). Per germline, CDR1 MNHNY and CDR2 SVGAGI (reference sequence). The V and J ends lost 4 bases and 6 bases respectively, with 13 bases between them. CDR3 length: 15 amino acids. CDR3 protein: CASSLGQGQANVLTF. As DNA, the CDR3 is TGTGCCAGCAGTTTGGGGCAGGGACAGGCCAACGTCCTGACTTTC.

The chain employs TRBV4-2 and TRBJ1-6, with D possibly being TRBD1 (5 bases). Trimming cost V 0 bases and J 10 bases, with 13 bases left between them. The CDR3 loop spans 15 amino acids. Germline V gives CDR1 LGHNA, CDR2 YNFKEQ. The CDR3 is CASSQDMQGWSPLHF. The CDR3 DNA reads as TGTGCCAGCAGCCAAGATATGCAGGGATGGTCACCCCTCCACTTT.

This rearrangement joins TRBV11-1 to TRBJ2-3; possibly TRBD2 for D (5 bases). The ends were cut back, 5 bases at V and 8 bases at J, with 11 bases in the middle. The CDR3 is 12 amino acids. Germline CDR1 and CDR2: SGHAT and FQDESV (reference sequence). The CDR3 spells CASSADRGTQYF. The CDR3 bases are TGTGCCAGCAGCGCCGACCGGGGTACGCAGTATTTT.

J is TRBJ2-3 and V is TRBV10-1; TRBD2 matches 7 bases. V gave up 0 bases and J gave up 2 bases; unmatched junction bases: 5. CDR1 is WNHNN, CDR2 SYGVQD, per germline (reference sequence). The CDR3 extends over 16 amino acids. CDR3 DNA sequence: TGCGCCAGCAGTGAGTCGGGAGGGACTTTCACAGATACGCAGTATTTT. Its translation is CASSESGGTFTDTQYF.

This chain uses TRBV4-3 with TRBJ1-4; 8 bases are shared with TRBD1. Per the germline V gene, CDR1 is LGHNA and CDR2 is YSLEER. There are 15 residues in the CDR3. Unmatched junction bases numbered 9, after V lost 0 bases and J lost 12 bases. CDR3 sequence reads: CASSQDWTGPEELFF. The CDR3 bases are TGCGCCAGCAGCCAAGATTGGACAGGGCCCGAGGAACTGTTTTTT.

The CDR3: CASSPGGPGYTF. In nucleotides, the CDR3 is TGTGCCAGCAGCCCTGGGGGGCCCGGCTACACCTTC. This chain joins TRBV7-9 and TRBJ1-2; possibly TRBD1 for D (6 bases). Trimming took 5 bases from V and 8 from J, leaving 12 bases between them. Germline lookup yields CDR1 SEHNR and CDR2 FQNEAQ (reference sequence). The length of the CDR3 is 12 residues.